The clone carrying this TCR beta chain was picked up one time. Its specificity is unknown. The data were obtained in a study of cytomegalovirus exposure and HLA in healthy donors. On the study more broadly: Researchers found that roughly 81% of 300 to 450 genotyped donors fell within the Caucasian-associated ancestry cluster.

Overall study findings and caveats: Some highly shared sequence variants likely arose as a pipeline artifact. Reports indicated that the classifier achieved high specificity and sensitivity in diagnosing cytomegalovirus status.

The PCR used 60 Vbeta and 13 Jbeta primers. Profiled with immunoSEQ multiplex PCR; TCRdb holds only in-frame clones, not every one. This table holds about 130,000 clones, over 65% found once. In germline, CDR1 is SGHNT, CDR2 YYREEE (reference sequence). CDR3 length equals 16 residues. V was pared by 0 bases and J by 0 bases, with 7 bases between. The TCR originated in a man aged 40-49 years in good health and CMV-seropositive. Sequenced sample: PBMCs. The rearrangement uses TRBV5-4 and TRBJ1-6, with D hard to call. CDR3 in DNA: TGTGCCAGCAGCTTGGACCGTAGCTCCTATAATTCACCCCTCCACTTT. This codes for CASSLDRSSYNSPLHF.